This entry lists 8 T cell receptor beta chains sequenced from one sample in a study of shared clonotypes between healthy human individuals. Libraries were prepared by immunoSEQ multiplex PCR; TCRdb keeps only in-frame clonotypes and omits some of them. The table shows millions of clones, with just over 90% occurring only once. Specimen: naive CD4+ T cells sorted from blood. Stated subset: CD45RA+ positively selected. Receptors were obtained from a young man in good health.

With regard to this clone: Additional DNA sequences in this sample encode the identical CDR3. The chain uses TRBV18 and TRBJ1-3, with unresolved D. Per the germline V gene, CDR1 is KGHSH and CDR2 is LQKENI. The CDR3 length is 14 residues. The V gene lost 2 bases and the J gene lost 3 bases, with 8 bases spanning the gap. The CDR3 here is CASSPGQLGNTIYF. For the CDR3, the DNA is TGTGCCAGCTCACCAGGGCAGCTTGGAAACACCATATATTTT.

The J gene is TRBJ2-3, the V gene TRBV9; weak D call: TRBD1 (6 bases). CDR3 length equals 13 residues. Trimming shortened V by 0 bases and J by 8 bases, and 10 bases separated the two germline ends. Per the germline V gene, CDR1 is SGDLS and CDR2 is YYNGEE. CDR3 sequence (DNA): TGTGCCAGCAGCGTAGCTGACAGGAGTACGCAGTATTTT. It yields the protein CASSVADRSTQYF.

This clone has just one count. The V and J genes are TRBV5-8 and TRBJ1-2; D gene unclear. This CDR3 is built from 14 residues. CDR1 and CDR2 (germline): SGHTS, YDEGEE. Trimming pared 4 bases from V and 4 bases from J, leaving 14 bases between. CDR3 in amino acids: CASSPGRGVYGYTF. CDR3 sequence (DNA): TGTGCCAGCAGCCCAGGACGCGGGGTCTATGGCTACACCTTC.

The J gene is TRBJ2-3, the V gene TRBV19, with D possibly TRBD2 on 5 matching bases. Trimming stripped 6 bases from V and 6 bases from J, with 13 bases between. This CDR3 has 13 residues. Germline V gene sequence: CDR1 LNHDA, CDR2 SQIVND (reference sequence). CDR3 loop: CASSDYTGDTQYF. The CDR3 nucleotides are TGTGCCAGTAGCGACTATACGGGGGATACGCAGTATTTT.

The chain carries TRBV28 and TRBJ1-4; no firm D call. Germline CDR1 MDHEN, CDR2 SYDVKM. CDR3 length: 14 residues. V lost 4 bases to trimming and J lost 5 bases, with 11 bases between them. The CDR3 region has the DNA TGTGCCAGCAGTTCCCTTAAACGAAATGAAAAACTGTTTTTT. The encoded protein is CASSSLKRNEKLFF.

The rearrangement links TRBV4-3 to TRBJ2-3; the D gene is possibly TRBD1 (6 bases). The CDR3 totals 17 residues. The V end was cut by 0 bases, the J end by 0 bases, with 13 bases between. Germline CDR1 is LGHNA and CDR2 is YSLEER. The chain's CDR3 is CASSQDFRGGSTDTQYF. The CDR3, as DNA: TGCGCCAGCAGCCAAGATTTCAGGGGCGGGAGCACAGATACGCAGTATTTT.

This clone was observed a few times. This CDR3 reads CASSGRGYNEQFF. The CDR3 DNA is TGTGCCAGCAGTGGGCGCGGGTACAATGAGCAGTTCTTC. J is TRBJ2-1 and V is TRBV2; D is perhaps TRBD2 (5 bases). This CDR3 comprises 13 residues. Between the trimmed V and J ends, which lost 4 bases and 4 bases, there was a span of 8 bases. Germline V lookup: CDR1 SNHLY, CDR2 FYNNEI.

This chain links TRBV7-9 with TRBJ1-6; 9 nucleotides line up with TRBD1. The CDR3 is made up of 15 amino acids. Germline trimming cut 2 bases from V and 10 bases from J; bases unmatched to any gene: 6. Per the germline V gene, CDR1 is SEHNR and CDR2 is FQNEAQ (reference sequence). Here the CDR3 DNA reads TGTGCCAGCAGCTTACTCTGGACAGGGGTATCACCCCTCCACTTT. Amino acids: CASSLLWTGVSPLHF.